This T cell receptor beta chain was documented in a study of siplizumab effects on memory and regulatory T cells. Method: immunoSEQ multiplex PCR; TCRdb's copy keeps in-frame clones and lacks some. This table holds roughly 110,000 clones, just over 90% found once. The V and J ends lost 7 bases and 4 bases, in that order; junction bases with no gene match: 12. CDR1 is MDHEN, CDR2 SYDVKM, per germline. CDR3 length: 16 amino acids. Study conclusions and caveats: Siplizumab produced a significant reduction in alloreactive sequences that were traceable to unstimulated CD4+ memory cells.

Worth noting for this clone: Its antigen is still unknown.

Sample: non-Treg CD4+ T cells sorted from blood. This clonotype originated in a human donor in good health. The rearrangement uses TRBV28 and TRBJ2-1; 8 bases agree with TRBD2. The CDR3 protein is CASTKILAVLYNEQFF. The DNA of the CDR3 is TGTGCCAGCACCAAGATACTAGCGGTCTTATACAATGAGCAGTTCTTC.